One T cell receptor beta chain is described in this entry. Its antigen is undetermined. Only in-frame clones appear in the TCRdb table, and some are missing; sequencing was by immunoSEQ multiplex PCR. The data show about 150,000 clones, just over 85% seen once. Per germline, CDR1 MNHEY and CDR2 SVGAGI. The CDR3 loop spans 14 amino acids. V lost 6 bases and J lost 2, with 13 bases in between. The sample originates from a study of T cell responses to AZD1222 COVID-19 vaccine. Study-level points and caveats: Without day 14 samples, only post-peak T cell repertoires were studied.

The material sequenced was peripheral blood, taken 28 days after the second AZD1222 dose. The V gene is TRBV6-5, the J gene TRBJ2-5; D remains ambiguous. This receptor was identified in an adult who received the AZD1222 COVID-19 vaccine. The CDR3, as DNA: TGTGCCAGCAGCACCCGGGTCCTACAAGAGACCCAGTACTTC. The encoded protein is CASSTRVLQETQYF.